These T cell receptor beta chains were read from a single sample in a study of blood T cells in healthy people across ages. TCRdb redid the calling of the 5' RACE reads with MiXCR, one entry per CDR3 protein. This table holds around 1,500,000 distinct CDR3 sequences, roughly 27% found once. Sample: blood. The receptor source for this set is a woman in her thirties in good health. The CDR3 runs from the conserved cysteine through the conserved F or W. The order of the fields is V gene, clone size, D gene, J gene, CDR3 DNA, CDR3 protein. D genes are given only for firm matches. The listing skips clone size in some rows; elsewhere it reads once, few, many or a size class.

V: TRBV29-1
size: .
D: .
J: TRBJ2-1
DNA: TGCAGCGTTTTGGCCGGTGGGGGAGTTAGGGTTTACAATGAGCAGTTCTTC
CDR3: CSVLAGGGVRVYNEQFF

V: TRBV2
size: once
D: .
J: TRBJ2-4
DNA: TGTGCCAGCGCGATACTAGCCAAAAACATTCAGTACTTC
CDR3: CASAILAKNIQYF

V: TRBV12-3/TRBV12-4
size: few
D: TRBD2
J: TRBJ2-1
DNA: TGTGCCAGCCGGACTAGCGGGGGCCCGTTCTTC
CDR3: CASRTSGGPFF

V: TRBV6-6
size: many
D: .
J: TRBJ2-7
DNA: TGTGCCAGCAGCATGCCCGGGACTTACGAGCAGTACTTC
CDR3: CASSMPGTYEQYF

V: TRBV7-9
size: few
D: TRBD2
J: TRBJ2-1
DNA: TGTGCCAGCAGCTACGGGGGGATCTCCTACAATGAGCAGTTCTTC
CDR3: CASSYGGISYNEQFF

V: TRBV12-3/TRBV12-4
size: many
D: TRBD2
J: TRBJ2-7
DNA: TGTGCCAGCAGTTCCCTAGCGGGGGGGTCGTACGAGCAGTACTTC
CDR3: CASSSLAGGSYEQYF

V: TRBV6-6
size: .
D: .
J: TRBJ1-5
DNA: TGTGCCAGCAGTCCGAAAATACAGGGAGGCAATCAGCCCCAGCATTTT
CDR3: CASSPKIQGGNQPQHF

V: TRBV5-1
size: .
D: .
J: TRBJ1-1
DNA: TGCGCCAGCAGCTCGGAGTCCAGAGACACTGAAGCTTTCTTT
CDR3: CASSSESRDTEAFF

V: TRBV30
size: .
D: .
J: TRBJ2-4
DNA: TGTGCCTGGAGTTTCGGGGACGCTCTAGCCAAAAACATTCAGTACTTC
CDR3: CAWSFGDALAKNIQYF

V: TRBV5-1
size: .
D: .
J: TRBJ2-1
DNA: TGCACCAGCAGCCACATACGGGAAAATGAGCAGTTCTTC
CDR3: CTSSHIRENEQFF

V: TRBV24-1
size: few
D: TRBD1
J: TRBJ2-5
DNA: TGTGCCACCAGTGCCGGACAGGCCCAGTACTTC
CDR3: CATSAGQAQYF

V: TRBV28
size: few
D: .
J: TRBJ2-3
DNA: TGTGCCAGCAGTCTGATAACCCGACCCCAGTATTTT
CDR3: CASSLITRPQYF

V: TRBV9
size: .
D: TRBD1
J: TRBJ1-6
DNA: TGTGCCAGCAGCGCCTATAACACGGACAGGGGCGGGAATTCACCCCTCCACTTT
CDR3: CASSAYNTDRGGNSPLHF

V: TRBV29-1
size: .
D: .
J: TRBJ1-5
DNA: TGCAGCGTTGTGTTCTTAGGGGGGTCCAATCAGCCCCAGCATTTT
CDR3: CSVVFLGGSNQPQHF

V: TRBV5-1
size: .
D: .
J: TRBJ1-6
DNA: TGCGCCAGCAGCCCAGACAGTCTGTATTCAACCCTCCACTTT
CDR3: CASSPDSLYSTLHF

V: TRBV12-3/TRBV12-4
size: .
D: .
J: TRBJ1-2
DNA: TGTGCCGGCGGTGCTCAACGGCGCTATGGCTACACCTTC
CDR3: CAGGAQRRYGYTF

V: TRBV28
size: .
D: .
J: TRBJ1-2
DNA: TGTGCCAGCAGGGGCGATTCAGGGCCGCACACCTTC
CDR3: CASRGDSGPHTF

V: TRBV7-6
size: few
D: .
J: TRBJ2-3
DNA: TGTGCCAGCAGCTTAGGTGGGAGCGCTGGAGATACGCAGTATTTT
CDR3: CASSLGGSAGDTQYF

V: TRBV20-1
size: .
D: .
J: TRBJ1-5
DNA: TGCAGTGCTAGAGATGGGGCAGGGGCCTACGGGCAGCCCCAGCATTTT
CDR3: CSARDGAGAYGQPQHF

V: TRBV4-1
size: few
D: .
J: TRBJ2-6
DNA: TGCGCCAGCAGCCCCCCGGTCGTGACGCCCCGTACTACCTCTGGGGCCAACGTCCTGACTTTC
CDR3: CASSPPVVTPRTTSGANVLTF

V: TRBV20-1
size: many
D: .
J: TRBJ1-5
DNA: TGCAGTGCTAGAGCAGGTGGTCAGCCCCAGCATTTT
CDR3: CSARAGGQPQHF

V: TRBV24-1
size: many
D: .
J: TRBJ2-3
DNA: TGTGCCACCAGTGATGCCAGGGATCGGACAGATACGCAGTATTTT
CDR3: CATSDARDRTDTQYF

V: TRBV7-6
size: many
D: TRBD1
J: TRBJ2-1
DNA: TGTGCCAGCAGCACCAGACAGGGGACAAGCAATGAGCAGTTCTTC
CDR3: CASSTRQGTSNEQFF

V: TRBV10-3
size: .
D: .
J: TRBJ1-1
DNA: TGTGCCATCAGTGGAACAGGGTTGGGTACTGAAGCTTTCTTT
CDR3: CAISGTGLGTEAFF

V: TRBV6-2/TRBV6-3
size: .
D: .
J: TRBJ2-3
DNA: TGTGCCAGCAAGGATATCTGGGGAGGAGATACGCAGTATTTT
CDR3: CASKDIWGGDTQYF

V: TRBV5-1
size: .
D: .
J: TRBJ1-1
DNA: TGCGCCAGCAGCTTGACAGTGGGGGACACTGAAGCTTTCTTT
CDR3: CASSLTVGDTEAFF

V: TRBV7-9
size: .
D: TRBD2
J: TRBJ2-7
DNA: TGTGCCAGCCAGCTGCCCGGACTAGCGAAAAACTACGAGCAGTACTTC
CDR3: CASQLPGLAKNYEQYF

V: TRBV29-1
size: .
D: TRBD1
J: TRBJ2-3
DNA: TGCAGCGTTGGACAGGGCGGCGCAGATACGCAGTATTTT
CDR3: CSVGQGGADTQYF

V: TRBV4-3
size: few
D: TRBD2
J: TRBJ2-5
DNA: TGCGCCAGCAGCCAAGAATGGACTAGTTTTGAGACCCAGTACTTC
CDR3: CASSQEWTSFETQYF

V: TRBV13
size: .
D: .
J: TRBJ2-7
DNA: TGTGCCAGCAGCTTAGGGCCCCCAGGGAGCTACGAGCAGTACTTC
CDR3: CASSLGPPGSYEQYF

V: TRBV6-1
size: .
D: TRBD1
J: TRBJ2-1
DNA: TGTGCCAGCAATGAACAGGGGTCTCGTCCTTACAATGAGCAGTTCTTC
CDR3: CASNEQGSRPYNEQFF

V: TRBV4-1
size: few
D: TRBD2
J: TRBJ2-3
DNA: TGCGCCAGCAGCCAAGTACTAGGGACTAGCGGGAGAGAAGATACGCAGTATTTT
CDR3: CASSQVLGTSGREDTQYF

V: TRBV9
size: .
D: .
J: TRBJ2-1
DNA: TGTGCCAGCAGCCCTCATACGGAGCAGTTCTTC
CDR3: CASSPHTEQFF

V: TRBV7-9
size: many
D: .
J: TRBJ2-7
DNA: TGTGCCAGCAGCGACGGTGGAGGCGGCTACGAGCAGTACTTC
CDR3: CASSDGGGGYEQYF

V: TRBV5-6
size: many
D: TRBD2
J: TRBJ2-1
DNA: TGTGCCAGCAGCCCGCTAGCGGGGGACTACAATGAGCAGTTCTTC
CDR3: CASSPLAGDYNEQFF

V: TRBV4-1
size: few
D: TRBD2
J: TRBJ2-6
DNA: TGCGCCAGCAGCCAAGTTAGCGGGCCCTCTGGGGCCAACGTCCTGACTTTC
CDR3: CASSQVSGPSGANVLTF

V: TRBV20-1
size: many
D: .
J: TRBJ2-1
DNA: TGCAGTGCTAGGGTAGCGGCCTACAATGAGCAGTTCTTC
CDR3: CSARVAAYNEQFF

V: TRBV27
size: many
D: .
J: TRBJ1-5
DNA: TGTGCCAGCAGTTTAACGCGCAATCAGCCCCAGCATTTT
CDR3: CASSLTRNQPQHF

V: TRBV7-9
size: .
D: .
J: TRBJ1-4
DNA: TGTGCCAGCAGCCACCTCAGTGGCCTCGCCAATGAAAAACTGTTTTTT
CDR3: CASSHLSGLANEKLFF

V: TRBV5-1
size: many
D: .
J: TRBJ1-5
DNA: TGCGCCAGCAGCAAGACTGGGCTACAGCCCCAGCATTTT
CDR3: CASSKTGLQPQHF

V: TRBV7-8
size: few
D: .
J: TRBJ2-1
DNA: TGTGCCAGCAGCTTAGCCGTAACGACGGCCGGGACTCCAATTTCCAATGAGCAGTTCTTC
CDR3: CASSLAVTTAGTPISNEQFF

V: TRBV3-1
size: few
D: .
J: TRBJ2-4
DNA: TGTGCCAGCAGCCAAGGTCCGGGGGAAAACATTCAGTACTTC
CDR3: CASSQGPGENIQYF

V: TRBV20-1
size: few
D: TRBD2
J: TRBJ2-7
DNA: TGCAGTGCGACCCAGCGGGAGGCCTCCTACGAGCAGTACTTC
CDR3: CSATQREASYEQYF

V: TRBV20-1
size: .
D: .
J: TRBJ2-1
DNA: TGCAGTGCTAGAGATAGTGGGGATGAGCAGTTCTTC
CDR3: CSARDSGDEQFF

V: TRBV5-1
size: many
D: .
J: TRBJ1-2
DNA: TGCGCCAGCAGCTCTTCAGGAAATGGCTACACCTTC
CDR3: CASSSSGNGYTF

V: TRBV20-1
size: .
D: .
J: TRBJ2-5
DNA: TGCAGTGCTAGAGTGGGGACCGTAGGGGAGACCCAGTACTTC
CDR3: CSARVGTVGETQYF

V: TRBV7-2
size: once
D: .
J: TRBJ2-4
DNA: TGTGCCAGCAGCTTAGCCTGGTACAGGCGGAATGAGCAGTACTTC
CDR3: CASSLAWYRRNEQYF

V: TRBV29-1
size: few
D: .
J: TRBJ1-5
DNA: TGCAGCGTTACTGAAAGTGGAGGAAATCAGCCCCAGCATTTT
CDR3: CSVTESGGNQPQHF

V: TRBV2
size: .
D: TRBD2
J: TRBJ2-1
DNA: TGTGCCAGCAGCAACGGACTAGCGGGAGTAGGTGAGCAGTTCTTC
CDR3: CASSNGLAGVGEQFF

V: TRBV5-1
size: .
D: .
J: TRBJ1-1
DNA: TGCGCCAGCAGCTTACAGTTAGGGGGCACTGAAGCTTTCTTT
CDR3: CASSLQLGGTEAFF

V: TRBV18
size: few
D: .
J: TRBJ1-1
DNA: TGTGCCAGCTCACCGGTTAAGGAGAACACTGAAGCTTTCTTT
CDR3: CASSPVKENTEAFF

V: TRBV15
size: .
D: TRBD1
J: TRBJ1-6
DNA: TGTGCCACCAGCACCGGACAGGTTCCTTTACCCCTCCACTTT
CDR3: CATSTGQVPLPLHF

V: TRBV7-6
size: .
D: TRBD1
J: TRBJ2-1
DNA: TGTGCCAGCAGCCCGAGACAGGGGTGGAATGAGCAGTTCTTC
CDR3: CASSPRQGWNEQFF

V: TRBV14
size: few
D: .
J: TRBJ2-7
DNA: TGTGCCAGCAGCCAAGATCTTATCTTTCCTTACGAGCAGTACTTC
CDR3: CASSQDLIFPYEQYF